This T cell receptor (beta chain) was captured by sequencing in a study of shared clonotypes between healthy human individuals. Study in general: A couple of women and a few men aged 18 to 49 served as donors.

The length of the CDR3 is 14 residues. The germline gives CDR1 MNHNS, CDR2 SASEGT. V was pared by 1 base and J by 4 bases, with 3 bases of the junction left unmatched. Naive-designated CD8 cells lacked CD45RO, were positively enriched for CCR7, and omitted terminally differentiated effector memory CD45RA+ cells. Authors' analysis steps: Junction-only immunoSEQ data arrived without quality scores, meaning filtering differed. The protocol was immunoSEQ multiplex PCR, while the TCRdb copy is restricted to in-frame clones and leaves out a portion. V and J calls plus clone size are reproduced from that table; the DNA served to infer D and trimming. Of around 580,000 clones listed, roughly 98% are singletons. Findings and limits, study-wide: Compared with clonotypes that all four donors shared, non-shared clonotypes had lower generation probabilities.

On this clone itself: The antigen remains unidentified. Other DNA sequences in this sample translate to the same CDR3.

This clonotype was sampled from a man aged 25-40 years in good health. Specimen: naive CD8+ T cells sorted from blood. The genes are TRBV6-1 and TRBJ1-1, with 7 nucleotides matching TRBD1. The CDR3 is CASSEVGGGTEAFF. The CDR3 nucleotides read TGTGCCAGCAGTGAAGTAGGGGGCGGCACTGAAGCTTTCTTT.